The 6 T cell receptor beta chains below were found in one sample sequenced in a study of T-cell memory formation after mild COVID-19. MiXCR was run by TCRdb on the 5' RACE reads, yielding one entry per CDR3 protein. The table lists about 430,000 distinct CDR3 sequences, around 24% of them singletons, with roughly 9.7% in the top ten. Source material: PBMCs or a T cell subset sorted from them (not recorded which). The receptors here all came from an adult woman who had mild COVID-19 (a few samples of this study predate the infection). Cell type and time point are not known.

The CDR3 region has the DNA TGTGCCAGCAGGCCAGGGTCTGAAGCTTTCTTT. Its protein product is CASRPGSEAFF. The chain is built from TRBV6-1 and TRBJ1-1; TRBD1 might be the D (5 bases). Germline CDR1 MNHNS, CDR2 SASEGT. V was pared by 6 bases and J by 6 bases, with 8 bases between. The CDR3 consists of 11 residues.

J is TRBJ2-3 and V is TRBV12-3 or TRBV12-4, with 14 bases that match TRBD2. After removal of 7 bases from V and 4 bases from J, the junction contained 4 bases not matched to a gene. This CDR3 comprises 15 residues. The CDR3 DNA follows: TGTGCCAGCATCCAGACTAGCGGGGGGGCAGATACGCAGTATTTT. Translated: CASIQTSGGADTQYF.

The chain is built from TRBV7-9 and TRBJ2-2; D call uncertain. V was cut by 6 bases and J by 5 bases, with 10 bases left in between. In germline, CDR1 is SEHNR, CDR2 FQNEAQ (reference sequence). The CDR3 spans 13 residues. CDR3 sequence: CASSRTETGELFF. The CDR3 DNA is TGTGCCAGCAGTCGGACGGAAACCGGGGAGCTGTTTTTT.

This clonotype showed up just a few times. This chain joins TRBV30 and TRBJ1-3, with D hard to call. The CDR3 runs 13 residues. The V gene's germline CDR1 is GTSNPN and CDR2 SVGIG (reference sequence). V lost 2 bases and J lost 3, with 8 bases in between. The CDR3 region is CAWSMGFGNTIYF. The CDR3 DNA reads TGTGCCTGGAGTATGGGCTTTGGAAACACCATATATTTT.

This CDR3 is CATSDPRQGSANTGELFF. Here the CDR3 DNA reads TGTGCCACCAGTGACCCTAGACAGGGTTCGGCGAACACCGGGGAGCTGTTTTTT. The genes are TRBV24-1 and TRBJ2-2, with 7 nucleotides matching TRBD1. CDR1 is KGHDR and CDR2 is SFDVKD in the germline V gene. CDR3 length: 18 residues. J was trimmed by 0 bases and V by 4 bases; bases with no gene match: 10.

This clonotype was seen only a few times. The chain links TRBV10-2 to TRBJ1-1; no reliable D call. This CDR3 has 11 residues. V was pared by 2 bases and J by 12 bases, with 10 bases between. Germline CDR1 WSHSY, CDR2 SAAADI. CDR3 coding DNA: TGCGCCAGCAGTGAGGCTCAGGAAACTTTCTTT. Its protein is CASSEAQETFF.